This T cell receptor beta chain was identified in a study of chemoradiotherapy in HPV16-positive cancers. At the level of the study: Functional T-cell assays on a couple of HPV16-positive patients' cells defined candidate HPV-specific clones and common TCR motifs. Findings and caveats of the study: Candidate HPV-specific clones and E7-related TCR motifs grew in tumor during treatment. For HPV16-positive patients, expanding HPV-responsive T cells associated with longer recurrence-free survival.

For this clone: As yet, its antigen is unknown.

Germline CDR1 reads SGHTA; CDR2 reads FQGNSA. This CDR3 is 14 amino acids long. V lost 6 bases and J lost 4, with 13 bases in between. Produced via immunoSEQ multiplex PCR; TCRdb's table is partial and in-frame only. The sample has about 22,000 clones, about nine tenths seen once. The input for sequencing was blood, taken from a patient who underwent chemoradiotherapy. The chain employs TRBV7-2 and TRBJ1-3, with D tentatively TRBD1 (5 bases). This sequence originates from a human donor with HPV-associated anogenital cancer. The CDR3 sequence: CASRQLGVGNTIYF. The DNA for the CDR3 is TGTGCCAGCAGACAGTTAGGGGTCGGAAACACCATATATTTT.